This T cell receptor (beta chain) was recorded in a study of cytotoxic CD8 clonotypes in ibrutinib-treated CLL. Study information: IGHV unmutated fewer than 18; relapsed/refractory 10 to 11; treatment-naive some 16. Patients attained about 25 partial and 2 complete responses; at median approximately 64 months, around 15 remained remitted while about twelve progressed. Findings and limits, study-wide: Clonality correlated strongly with circulating CD8+ T cells and exceeded age-matched healthy donors at baseline. Clonality went up at the time of ibrutinib response, stayed stable in sustained remission, and later dropped back toward its baseline level at progression.

The CDR3 totals 13 residues. Trimming removed 2 bases at V and 4 bases at J, with 8 bases between. Germline CDR1 is SGHVS and CDR2 is FQNEAQ. A remark on this clone: Its antigen remains unidentified.

Using immunoSEQ multiplex PCR, the repertoire was profiled, and TCRdb retains in-frame clones only, with some absent. This sample yields approximately 47,000 clones, of which roughly three fifths are seen a single time; under 35% belongs to the top ten. The sample consisted of PBMCs, taken after 24 months of ibrutinib treatment. The rearrangement links TRBV7-8 to TRBJ1-2; D not certain. This TCR came from a human donor with chronic lymphocytic leukemia. The CDR3: CASSLPGSYGYTF. In DNA, the CDR3 is TGTGCCAGCAGCTTACCAGGATCCTATGGCTACACCTTC. Using reference TRBV7-8 and TRBJ1-2 for the parts outside the CDR3, the full variable domain is GAGVSQSPRYKVAKRGQDVALRCDPISGHVSLFWYQQALGQGPEFLTYFQNEAQLDKSGLPSDRFFAERPEGSVSTLKIQRTQQEDSAVYLCASSLPGSYGYTFGSGTRLTVV.